This T cell receptor beta chain stems from a study of T cells in Graves' hyperthyroidism and ophthalmopathy. The CDR3 has 14 amino acids. Germline CDR1 GTSNPN, CDR2 SVGIG (reference sequence). Trimming shortened V by 0 bases and J by 5 bases, and 13 bases separated the two germline ends. TCR beta CDR3 regions were amplified from RNA transcripts. An initial round of RT-PCR targeting the TCR CDR3 relied on the HTBI primer set. TCRdb reprocessed the multiplex PCR reads with MiXCR, giving one entry per CDR3 protein. The data contain around 500,000 distinct CDR3 sequences, 13% to 15% of them seen just once; the ten biggest clones take up over 15%. Diagnoses were established using clinical symptoms, serum thyroxine and TRAb, thyroid ultrasound and orbital computed tomography. Ten or more counts support this clonotype.

The V gene is TRBV30, the J gene TRBJ1-2, with D possibly being TRBD1 (6 bases). The receptor was isolated from a woman aged 18-35 years with Graves' hyperthyroidism. The specimen was blood. The chain's CDR3 is CAWSVRGLGYGYTF. The CDR3 bases are TGTGCCTGGAGTGTACGGGGGCTAGGGTATGGCTACACCTTC.